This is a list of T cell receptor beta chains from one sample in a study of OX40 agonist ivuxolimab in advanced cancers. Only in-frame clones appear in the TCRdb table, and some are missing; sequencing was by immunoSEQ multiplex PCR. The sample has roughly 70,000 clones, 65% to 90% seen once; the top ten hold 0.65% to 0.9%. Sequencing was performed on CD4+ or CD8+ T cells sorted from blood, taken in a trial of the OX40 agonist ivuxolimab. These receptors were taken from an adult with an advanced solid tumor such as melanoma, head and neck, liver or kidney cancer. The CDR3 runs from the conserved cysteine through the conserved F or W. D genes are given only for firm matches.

CDR3 protein: CASSLDGQGEGPLHF; CDR3 DNA: TGTGCCAGCAGCTTAGACGGACAGGGGGAAGGGCCCCTCCACTTT; J gene: TRBJ1-6; V gene: TRBV11-1; D gene: TRBD1
CDR3 protein: CASSDEVNYGYTF; CDR3 DNA: TGTGCCAGCAGCGACGAAGTAAACTATGGCTACACCTTC; J gene: TRBJ1-2; V gene: TRBV25-1; D gene: .
CDR3 protein: CASSLPSSGRSIYNEQFF; CDR3 DNA: TGTGCCAGCAGCTTACCCTCTAGCGGGCGTTCTATTTACAATGAGCAGTTCTTC; J gene: TRBJ2-1; V gene: TRBV5-4; D gene: TRBD2
CDR3 protein: CASSLGAYEQYF; CDR3 DNA: TGTGCCAGCAGCTTAGGGGCTTACGAGCAGTACTTC; J gene: TRBJ2-7; V gene: TRBV7-2; D gene: .
CDR3 protein: CASSRTDNQPQHF; CDR3 DNA: TGTGCCAGCTCAAGGACAGATAATCAGCCCCAGCATTTT; J gene: TRBJ1-5; V gene: TRBV18; D gene: .
CDR3 protein: CASSHRTSGTADTQYF; CDR3 DNA: TGTGCCAGCAGTCACCGGACTAGCGGGACCGCGGATACGCAGTATTTT; J gene: TRBJ2-3; V gene: TRBV28; D gene: TRBD2
CDR3 protein: CASSPRQGITDTQYF; CDR3 DNA: TGTGCCAGCAGTCCCAGACAGGGGATTACAGATACGCAGTATTTT; J gene: TRBJ2-3; V gene: TRBV27; D gene: TRBD1
CDR3 protein: CASSFGWTYNSPLHF; CDR3 DNA: TGTGCCAGCAGCTTCGGCTGGACCTATAATTCACCCCTCCACTTT; J gene: TRBJ1-6; V gene: TRBV5-6; D gene: .
CDR3 protein: CASSIAARGETQYF; CDR3 DNA: TGTGCCAGTAGTATAGCGGCCAGGGGGGAGACCCAGTACTTC; J gene: TRBJ2-5; V gene: TRBV19; D gene: TRBD1
CDR3 protein: CASSSDPGAGRSNQPQHF; CDR3 DNA: TGTGCCAGCAGCTCGGACCCGGGGGCAGGTCGGAGCAATCAGCCCCAGCATTTT; J gene: TRBJ1-5; V gene: TRBV5-4; D gene: .
CDR3 protein: CAWSQQGHEKLFF; CDR3 DNA: TGTGCCTGGAGCCAACAGGGGCATGAAAAACTGTTTTTT; J gene: TRBJ1-4; V gene: TRBV30; D gene: TRBD1
CDR3 protein: CASSIDRDQPQHF; CDR3 DNA: TGTGCCAGCAGCATTGACAGGGATCAGCCCCAGCATTTT; J gene: TRBJ1-5; V gene: TRBV7-2; D gene: TRBD1
CDR3 protein: CASSRFTDTQYF; CDR3 DNA: TGTGCCAGCAGTCGCTTCACAGATACGCAGTATTTT; J gene: TRBJ2-3; V gene: TRBV11-2; D gene: .
CDR3 protein: CASSPLDPYNSPLHF; CDR3 DNA: TGTGCCAGCAGCCCATTGGACCCTTATAATTCACCCCTCCACTTT; J gene: TRBJ1-6; V gene: TRBV6-5; D gene: .
CDR3 protein: CASTPGGGGDTQYF; CDR3 DNA: TGCGCCAGCACCCCCGGGGGAGGAGGAGATACGCAGTATTTT; J gene: TRBJ2-3; V gene: TRBV5-1; D gene: .
CDR3 protein: CASSPYRAGSPLHF; CDR3 DNA: TGTGCCAGCAGCCCCTACCGGGCTGGGTCACCCCTCCACTTT; J gene: TRBJ1-6; V gene: TRBV5-6; D gene: .